This is a list of T cell receptor beta chains from one sample in a study of CD8+ T cells in alopecia areata. The protocol was immunoSEQ multiplex PCR, while the TCRdb copy is restricted to in-frame clones and leaves out a portion. The sample lists fewer than 20,000 clones; around 66% were seen once. Sequencing used skin, obtained at week 0. The receptors were sampled from a human donor with alopecia areata. Both conserved end residues are part of each CDR3. D genes are given only for firm matches. Clone size is stated in some rows and not others, as once, few, many or a class when expanded.

j_gene | d_gene | abundance | v_gene | CDR3nt | CDR3aa
TRBJ2-1 | TRBD2 | NA | TRBV5-1 | TGCGCCAGCAGCTTGGTGGGCTCCGGGGGGGAGCAGTTCTTC | CASSLVGSGGEQFF
TRBJ2-7 | TRBD1 | once | TRBV6-1 | TGTGCCAGCACGAGAGAACAAGTCGGGACAGGCCTATACTTC | CASTREQVGTGLYF
TRBJ1-6 | NA | NA | TRBV23-1 | TGCGCCAGTGACCCTAATTCACCCCTCCACTTT | CASDPNSPLHF
TRBJ1-4 | NA | NA | TRBV6-1 | NA | CASILDRGREKLFF
TRBJ2-3 | TRBD2 | few | TRBV7-1 | TGTGCCAGCAGCTTAGAAGGGATTAGCGGGGGGGCTAATACGCAGTATTTT | CASSLEGISGGANTQYF
TRBJ2-1 | NA | NA | TRBV6-1 | TGTGCCAGCAGTGGAGGGTGGGATGAGCAGTTCTTC | CASSGGWDEQFF
TRBJ1-4 | NA | NA | TRBV7-9 | TGTGCCAGCAGCTTAGGCGCGGGTTTCGGTTTTGCTAATGAAAAACTGTTTTTT | CASSLGAGFGFANEKLFF
TRBJ1-1 | NA | NA | TRBV6-5 | TGTGCCAGCAGCGTAGGCCCAGGTGCTGAAGCTTTCTTT | CASSVGPGAEAFF
TRBJ2-1 | NA | NA | TRBV7-2 | TGTGCCAGCAGTGGTGGGCAATTCAATGAGCAGTTCTTC | CASSGGQFNEQFF
TRBJ2-1 | NA | NA | TRBV7-2 | TGTGCCAGCAGCCCGATTCAGGGGTCCTCAAACTACAATGAGCAGTTCTTC | CASSPIQGSSNYNEQFF
TRBJ2-1 | NA | NA | TRBV7-2 | TGTGCCAGCAGCTTAGGCCGGCTATCCGTATACTACAATGAGCAGTTCTTC | CASSLGRLSVYYNEQFF
TRBJ2-2 | NA | medium-sized | TRBV13 | TGTGCCAGCAGGCCTCGGGGGGCTGAGCGGGAGCTGTTTTTT | CASRPRGAERELFF
TRBJ1-5 | NA | NA | TRBV7-2 | TGTGCCAGCAGCTTCGATAGCAATCAGCCCCAGCATTTT | CASSFDSNQPQHF
TRBJ1-5 | NA | NA | TRBV7-9 | TGTGCCAGCAGCTCGGGGGGACGCAATCAGCCCCAGCATTTT | CASSSGGRNQPQHF